Presented here are 10 T cell receptor beta chains from one specimen sequenced in a study of OX40 agonist ivuxolimab in advanced cancers. TCRdb's table, derived via immunoSEQ multiplex PCR, lists solely in-frame clones and lacks some. The sample records 98,000 or so clones, roughly 80% being singletons. Sequenced here: CD4+ or CD8+ T cells sorted from blood, sampled in a trial of the OX40 agonist ivuxolimab. The receptors here all came from an adult with an advanced solid tumor such as melanoma, head and neck, liver or kidney cancer.

The sample holds a few counts of this clone. The chain links TRBV2 to TRBJ1-2; the match to TRBD1 covers 7 bases. Germline CDR1 is SNHLY and CDR2 is FYNNEI. V lost 6 bases and J lost 6; bases outside the gene matches: 7. CDR3 length equals 13 residues. The CDR3 coding sequence is TGTGCCAGCAGATCGGACAGGACGGATGGCTACACCTTC. Translating it yields CASRSDRTDGYTF.

The J gene is TRBJ2-1, the V gene TRBV19, with a weak D call TRBD2 (6 bases). Germline V gene sequence: CDR1 LNHDA, CDR2 SQIVND (reference sequence). The CDR3 runs 17 residues. Trimming removed 7 bases from V and 6 bases from J, with 25 bases in between. CDR3 DNA sequence: TGTGCCAGTATTGGAGTGGCGGGACGAGGGAGATCCAATGAGCAGTTCTTC. Protein product: CASIGVAGRGRSNEQFF.

The chain recombines TRBV19 with TRBJ2-7; 9 nucleotides align to TRBD1. This CDR3 is built from 15 residues. Germline assignment: CDR1 LNHDA and CDR2 SQIVND (reference sequence). Trimming removed 6 bases from V and 2 bases from J; junction bases left unmatched: 8. The CDR3 bases are TGTGCCAGTAGGGAACAGGGGGCACAGACCTACGAGCAGTACTTC. As protein: CASREQGAQTYEQYF.

This chain uses TRBV5-8 with TRBJ1-1; 7 bases line up with TRBD1. Germline loops: CDR1 SGHTS, CDR2 YDEGEE. Trimming removed 4 bases from V and 5 bases from J; junction bases left unmatched: 5. The CDR3 sequence is 13 residues long. The DNA of the CDR3 is TGTGCCAGCAGCGCACAGGGGACGACTGAAGCTTTCTTT. Translating it yields CASSAQGTTEAFF.

The J gene is TRBJ1-1, the V gene TRBV6-6; D is undetermined. Trimming pared 3 bases from V and 3 bases from J, leaving 8 bases between. Germline values: CDR1 MNHNY, CDR2 SVGAGI (reference sequence). The CDR3 has 13 residues. CDR3 bases: TGTGCCAGCAGTTATTCCTTGGACACTGAAGCTTTCTTT. This codes for CASSYSLDTEAFF.

The gene calls are TRBV15 and TRBJ2-3; perhaps TRBD2 as D (5 bases). CDR1 and CDR2 (germline): LNHNV, YYDKDF (reference sequence). Trimming took off 0 bases at V and 6 bases at J, with 10 bases between the two ends. This CDR3 comprises 14 residues. CDR3 residues: CATSRDSVADTQYF. In DNA, the CDR3 is TGTGCCACCAGCAGAGATTCAGTAGCGGATACGCAGTATTTT.

The chain combines TRBV2 with TRBJ2-3, with 7 positions matching TRBD1. From germline, CDR1 is SNHLY and CDR2 FYNNEI. Germline trimming cut 4 bases from V and 5 bases from J; bases unmatched to any gene: 24. There are 20 residues in the CDR3. This CDR3 reads CASSGPRSRDSQRKGDTQYF. The CDR3 DNA reads as TGTGCCAGCAGTGGACCTAGAAGTAGGGACAGTCAAAGGAAAGGAGATACGCAGTATTTT.

This rearrangement joins TRBV5-1 to TRBJ2-3; D is perhaps TRBD1 (5 bases). There are 15 residues in the CDR3. Per the germline V gene, CDR1 is SGHRS and CDR2 is YFSETQ. V lost 7 bases and J lost 1, with 16 bases in between. CDR3 nucleotides: TGCGCCAGCCTCGCAGGGCTAAGAGGCACAGATACGCAGTATTTT. Amino acids: CASLAGLRGTDTQYF.

The chain couples TRBV19 to TRBJ2-1; 9 bases fit TRBD1. CDR3 length: 13 amino acids. Germline CDR1 LNHDA, CDR2 SQIVND (reference sequence). V dropped 6 bases and J dropped 4; count of bases not matched to a gene: 1. CDR3 coding DNA: TGTGCCAGTAGGGGACAGGGATACAATGAGCAGTTCTTC. Translation gives CASRGQGYNEQFF.

The V call is TRBV7-9, the J call TRBJ1-1; 8 positions match TRBD1. In germline, CDR1 is SEHNR, CDR2 FQNEAQ (reference sequence). The V and J ends lost 4 bases and 6 bases, in that order; junction bases with no gene match: 4. The CDR3 runs 13 residues. CDR3 sequence (DNA): TGTGCCAGCAGCTCCAGGGGGCACGCTGAAGCTTTCTTT. Translation gives CASSSRGHAEAFF.